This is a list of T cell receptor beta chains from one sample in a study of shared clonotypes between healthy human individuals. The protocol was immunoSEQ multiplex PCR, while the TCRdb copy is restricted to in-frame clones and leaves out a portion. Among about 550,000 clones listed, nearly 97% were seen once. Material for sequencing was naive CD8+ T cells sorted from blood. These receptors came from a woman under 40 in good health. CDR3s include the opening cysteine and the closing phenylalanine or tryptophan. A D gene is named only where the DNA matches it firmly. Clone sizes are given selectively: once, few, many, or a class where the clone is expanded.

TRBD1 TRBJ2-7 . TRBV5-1 TGCGCCAGCAGCTTGGAGGACAGGATTTACGAGCAGTACTTC CASSLEDRIYEQYF
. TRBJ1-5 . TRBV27 TGTGCCAGCAGTCCCCCCCGTCGTTCGGACAACAATCAGCCCCAGCATTTT CASSPPRRSDNNQPQHF
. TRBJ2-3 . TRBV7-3 TGTGCCAGCAGCTTTAACGGTTGGGGGGATCCGACAGGGAGCACAGATACGCAGTATTTT CASSFNGWGDPTGSTDTQYF
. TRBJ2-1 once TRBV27 TGTGCCAGCTCCCTCCTGGGGCTCCACAATGAGCAGTTCTTC CASSLLGLHNEQFF
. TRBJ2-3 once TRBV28 TGTGCCAGCAGTCCCCCCTGGGGCACCCAGGCCCATACGCAGTATTTT CASSPPWGTQAHTQYF
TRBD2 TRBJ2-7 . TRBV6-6 TGTGCCAGCATGGGACTAGCGGGGGACCCCTACGAGCAGTACTTC CASMGLAGDPYEQYF
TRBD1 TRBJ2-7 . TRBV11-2 TGTGCCAGCAGCCTTGGGACAGGGGGAATCTACGAGCAGTACTTC CASSLGTGGIYEQYF
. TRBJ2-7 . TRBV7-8 TGTGCCAGCAGCTTAGCTAGGGGTTACGAGCAGTACTTC CASSLARGYEQYF
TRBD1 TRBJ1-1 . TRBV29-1 TGCAGCGTTGAAGTCCAGGGGGCGGATTTGGCTTTCTTT CSVEVQGADLAFF
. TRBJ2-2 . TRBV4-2 TGTGCCAGCAGCCAAGACAGGAACGGGGAGCTGTTTTTT CASSQDRNGELFF
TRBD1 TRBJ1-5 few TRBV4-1 TGCGCCAGCAGCCAGGAACAGGGGAGGCAGCCCCAGCATTTT CASSQEQGRQPQHF
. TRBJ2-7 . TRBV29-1 TGCAGCGTGGGGGGACAGCGGACTCCCTACGAGCAGTACTTC CSVGGQRTPYEQYF
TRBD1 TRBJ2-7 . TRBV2 TGTGCCAGCAGTTCAGGACAGGACGAGCAGTACTTC CASSSGQDEQYF
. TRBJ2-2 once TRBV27 TGTGCCAGCAGTTTTTATGCCGGGGAGCTGTTTTTT CASSFYAGELFF
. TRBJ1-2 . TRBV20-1 TGCAGTGCTCTGGACCTCACGGGCTACACCTTC CSALDLTGYTF
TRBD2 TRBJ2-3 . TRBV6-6 TGTGCCAGCAGTTCCTGGACTAGCGGGAGTGATACGCAGTATTTT CASSSWTSGSDTQYF
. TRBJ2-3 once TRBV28 TGTGCCAGCAGTCGGAGCACAGATACGCAGTATTTT CASSRSTDTQYF
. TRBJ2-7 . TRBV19 TGTGCCAGTAGTATAACGCTCAGCTCCTACGAGCAGTACTTC CASSITLSSYEQYF
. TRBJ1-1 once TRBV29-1 TGCAGCGTTGTAGGAAGGGCTACTGAAGCTTTCTTT CSVVGRATEAFF
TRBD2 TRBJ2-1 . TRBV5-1 TGCGCCAGCAGCTTGGGGGGACTAGCGGGAGATGAGCAGTTCTTC CASSLGGLAGDEQFF
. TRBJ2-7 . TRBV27 TGTGCCAGCAGTTTAGCACCATCCTACGAGCAGTACTTC CASSLAPSYEQYF
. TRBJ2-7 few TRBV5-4 TGTGCCAGCAGCGAACTAAACGAGCAGTACTTC CASSELNEQYF
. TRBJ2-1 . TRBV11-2 TGTGCCAGCAGCTTAGTCTTGCCCAGCGTAGACTCCTACAATGAGCAGTTCTTC CASSLVLPSVDSYNEQFF
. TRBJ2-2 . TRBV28 TGTGCCAGCAGGGGGGGGGAGCTGTTTTTT CASRGGELFF
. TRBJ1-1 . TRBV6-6 TGTGCCAGCAGTTACTCGGAGGGACGGACTGAAGCTTTCTTT CASSYSEGRTEAFF
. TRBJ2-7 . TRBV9 TGTGCCAGCAGCGTGGGTTTGCCAAATGACTACGAGCAGTACTTC CASSVGLPNDYEQYF
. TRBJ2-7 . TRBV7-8 TGTGCCAGCAGCTCGCTCAGGTTTATGTCGACCTACGAGCAGTACTTC CASSSLRFMSTYEQYF
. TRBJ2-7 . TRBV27 TGTGCCAGCAGTTCGACGTCCGAGCAGTACTTC CASSSTSEQYF
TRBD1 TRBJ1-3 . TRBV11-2 TGTGCCAGCAGCTCACCGACAGGGAGGGCGAACACCATATATTTT CASSSPTGRANTIYF
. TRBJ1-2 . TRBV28 TGTGCCAGCAGTACTAACCAGGGGCCCTATGGCTACACCTTC CASSTNQGPYGYTF
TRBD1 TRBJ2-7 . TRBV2 TGTGCCACCGGTTCAGGGGGCGGGCAGTACTTC CATGSGGGQYF